Listed here is a single T cell receptor beta chain. Some clones are missing from TCRdb's copy, which holds only in-frame ones; the method was immunoSEQ multiplex PCR. The profile covers some 250,000 clones, with approximately 91% appearing a single time and around 1.3% taken by the ten largest. The data originate from a study of blood T cell repertoires in COVID-19. Study at large: Collection of acute and convalescent COVID-19 samples took place in the United States, Italy and Spain.

Unmatched junction bases numbered 10, after V lost 4 bases and J lost 3 bases. CDR1 and CDR2 (germline): SGHVS, FNYEAQ. The CDR3 consists of 16 residues. The clonotype comes from a human donor in a cohort exposed to, infected with or recovered from COVID-19 (not recorded which). The donor label of this sample is uncertain. The V call is TRBV7-6, the J call TRBJ2-7; 9 bases are a match to TRBD1. The material sequenced was PBMCs or T cells enriched from blood (not recorded which). CDR3 loop: CASSSPGQGPHYEQYF. For the CDR3, the DNA is TGTGCCAGCAGCTCCCCCGGACAGGGGCCCCACTACGAGCAGTACTTC.